Listed below are T cell receptor beta chains from one sample, sequenced in a study of blood T cell repertoires in COVID-19. Repertoires were generated with immunoSEQ multiplex PCR, while TCRdb's copy carries only in-frame clones and drops some. The sample carries around 100,000 clones, just over 90% recorded once. The sequencing sample was made of peripheral blood. These receptors were collected from a man over 45 with active COVID-19. Both conserved end residues are part of each CDR3. The order of the fields is clone size, V gene, D gene, J gene, CDR3 protein, CDR3 DNA. A D gene is named only where the DNA matches it firmly. Rows may omit the clone size; those that give it use once, few, many or a size class.

NA,TRBV21-1,NA,TRBJ1-1,CASTEGQPMNTEAFF,TGTGCCAGCACCGAGGGACAGCCTATGAACACTGAAGCTTTCTTT
few,TRBV29-1,NA,TRBJ1-2,CSVEGGSPRGYTF,TGCAGCGTTGAAGGGGGCTCCCCCCGGGGCTACACCTTC
once,TRBV7-9,TRBD2,TRBJ2-3,CASSFLAGGSTDTQYF,TGTGCCAGCAGCTTCTTAGCGGGAGGCAGCACAGATACGCAGTATTTT
NA,TRBV9,NA,TRBJ2-3,CASSVDREGDTQYF,TGTGCCAGCAGCGTGGACAGGGAGGGAGATACGCAGTATTTT
NA,TRBV24-1,NA,TRBJ2-3,CATSGGGTDTQYF,TGTGCCACCAGCGGGGGTGGGACAGATACGCAGTATTTT
NA,TRBV10-3,NA,TRBJ1-5,CAISGGVGNQPQHF,TGTGCCATCAGTGGCGGGGTAGGCAATCAGCCCCAGCATTTT
NA,TRBV5-1,NA,TRBJ2-3,CASRIQGQYTDTQYF,TGCGCCAGCAGGATACAGGGCCAATACACAGATACGCAGTATTTT
NA,TRBV19,TRBD1,TRBJ1-5,CASSIMGGTGNQPQHF,TGTGCCAGTAGCATAATGGGGGGGACAGGTAATCAGCCCCAGCATTTT
NA,TRBV18,NA,TRBJ1-1,CASSPGHSPEAFF,TGTGCCAGCTCACCAGGGCATTCACCCGAAGCTTTCTTT
NA,TRBV9,NA,TRBJ2-1,CASSDSLEQFF,TGTGCCAGCAGCGATTCTCTTGAGCAGTTCTTC